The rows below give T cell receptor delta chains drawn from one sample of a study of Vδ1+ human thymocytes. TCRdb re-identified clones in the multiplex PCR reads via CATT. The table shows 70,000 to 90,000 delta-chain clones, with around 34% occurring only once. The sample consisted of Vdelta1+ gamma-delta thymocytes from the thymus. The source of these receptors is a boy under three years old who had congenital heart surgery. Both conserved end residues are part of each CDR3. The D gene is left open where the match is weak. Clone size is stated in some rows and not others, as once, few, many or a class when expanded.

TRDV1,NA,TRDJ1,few,CALGERGPGDPTDKLIF,TGTGCTCTTGGGGAACGGGGACCTGGGGACCCGACCGATAAACTCATCTTT
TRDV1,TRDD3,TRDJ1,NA,CALGDLGPPLLGIRRRTDKLIF,TGTGCTCTTGGGGATTTGGGCCCTCCGCTACTGGGGATACGCAGGAGAACCGATAAACTCATCTTT
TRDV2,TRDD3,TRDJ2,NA,CACERPSLGDTPSLLTAQLFF,TGTGCCTGTGAGAGGCCTTCCCTGGGGGATACGCCTTCCCTTTTGACAGCACAACTCTTCTTT
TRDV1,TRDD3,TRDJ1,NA,CALGELSAGGWVYTDKLIF,TGTGCTCTTGGGGAACTTTCCGCTGGGGGATGGGTGTACACCGATAAACTCATCTTT
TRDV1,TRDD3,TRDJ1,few,CALGEDNVLGDPYTDKLIF,TGTGCTCTTGGGGAAGATAACGTACTGGGGGACCCCTACACCGATAAACTCATCTTT
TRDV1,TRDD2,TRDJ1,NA,CALGELGAFLLSGIPVADKLIF,TGTGCTCTTGGGGAACTTGGGGCCTTCCTACTGTCGGGGATCCCTGTGGCCGATAAACTCATCTTT
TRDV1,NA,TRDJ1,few,CALGEQGSPAIPLHTDKLIF,TGTGCTCTTGGGGAACAGGGGTCCCCGGCCATCCCGCTACACACCGATAAACTCATCTTT
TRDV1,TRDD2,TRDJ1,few,CALGDTLPILPTFWGSYPYTDKLIF,TGTGCTCTTGGGGACACACTCCCAATCCTTCCTACCTTTTGGGGATCCTACCCGTACACCGATAAACTCATCTTT
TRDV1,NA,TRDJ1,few,CALGELALPPYTDKLIF,TGTGCTCTTGGGGAACTAGCTCTGCCTCCGTACACCGATAAACTCATCTTT
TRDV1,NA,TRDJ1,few,CALGEYQRVLGVYTDKLIF,TGTGCTCTTGGGGAGTACCAGAGGGTCTTGGGGGTTTACACCGATAAACTCATCTTT
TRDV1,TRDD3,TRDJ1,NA,CALGDPRPHLASSLGIRVPYTDKLIF,TGTGCTCTTGGGGATCCTAGACCTCACTTAGCTTCCTCACTGGGGATACGGGTCCCGTACACCGATAAACTCATCTTT
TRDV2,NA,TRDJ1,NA,CAYDTASITGDGEGTDKLIF,TGTGCCTATGACACCGCGAGCATCACTGGAGATGGGGAGGGTACCGATAAACTCATCTTT
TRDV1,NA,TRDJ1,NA,CALGETDLPPLPYTDKLIF,TGTGCTCTTGGGGAAACAGACCTTCCGCCCCTCCCCTACACCGATAAACTCATCTTT
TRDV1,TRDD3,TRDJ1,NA,CALGELIPRWGPSYTDKLIF,TGTGCTCTTGGGGAACTAATACCGCGCTGGGGGCCCTCTTACACCGATAAACTCATCTTT
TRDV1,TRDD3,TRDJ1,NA,CALGELTRPSTGGHDKLIF,TGTGCTCTTGGGGAACTAACTAGACCCAGTACTGGGGGACACGATAAACTCATCTTT
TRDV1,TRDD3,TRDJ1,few,CALGDPRPSYVRTGGYEAPYTDKLIF,TGTGCTCTTGGGGATCCCCGGCCTTCCTACGTTCGAACTGGGGGATACGAAGCCCCGTACACCGATAAACTCATCTTT